The clone carrying this T cell receptor (beta chain) was seen ten or more times. The target antigen is unknown. Between the trimmed V and J ends, which lost 0 bases and 3 bases, there was a span of 15 bases. This CDR3 region has 16 residues. Unique molecular identifiers were incorporated into the prepared TCRbeta library. TCRdb ran MiXCR on the PCR reads and lists one entry per CDR3 protein. Of roughly 300,000 distinct CDR3 sequences listed, 11% are singletons. These data come from a study of T-cell reconstitution after alpha-beta-depleted transplantation in children. Study results and limitations: T-cell numbers and diversity, one year after transplant, stemmed largely from T cells that were newly produced. Several patients had high TCRbeta diversity at day 60; it came from surviving recipient T cells and thymic progenitors. Several hundred rapidly expanded clones from non-depleted graft cells reportedly supplied alpha-beta T cells about two months post-transplant.

J is TRBJ2-7 and V is TRBV12-3 or TRBV12-4, with a possible D match to TRBD1 (5 bases). Source: peripheral blood, taken 180 days after TCRalphabeta/CD19-depleted stem cell transplant. The sequence derives from a male patient between 2 and 10 years old who had a stem cell transplant for chronic granulomatous disease, so the T cells may come from the graft donor. The CDR3 region has the DNA TGTGCCAGCAGTTTAGCGGCTGGACATATCCTCTACGAGCAGTACTTC. It encodes CASSLAAGHILYEQYF.